The rows below give T cell receptor beta chains drawn from one sample of a study of radiotherapy plus CTLA-4 blockade in lung cancer. The protocol was immunoSEQ multiplex PCR, while the TCRdb copy is restricted to in-frame clones and leaves out a portion. The data contain some 15,000 clones, 55% to 75% of them singletons. Material: peripheral blood, obtained from a patient treated with radiotherapy plus ipilimumab. These receptors came from a human donor with non-small cell lung cancer whose response to radiotherapy plus ipilimumab could not be evaluated. CDR3s include the opening cysteine and the closing phenylalanine or tryptophan. Where a row states a size, it is once, few, many or the class of an expanded clone; other rows omit it.

V	J	size	length	CDR3
TRBV7-2	TRBJ1-6	many	17	CASSLRDRRSANSPLHF
TRBV5-4	TRBJ2-3	NA	19	CASSRTSGTSGVPTDTQYF
TRBV19	TRBJ1-2	NA	15	CASSRGQQGIYGYTF
TRBV27	TRBJ1-1	once	13	CASSSSRNTEAFF
TRBV6-5	TRBJ1-1	NA	14	CASSVRGFHTEAFF
TRBV27	TRBJ1-5	NA	15	CASRVGVGADQPQHF
TRBV19	TRBJ1-1	NA	17	CASSSRGYDGWNTEAFF
TRBV10-1	TRBJ1-2	few	17	CASNPNPRTGFDYGYTF
TRBV29-1	TRBJ1-2	NA	14	CSVAAIGVNYGYTF
TRBV4-3	TRBJ2-5	NA	17	CASSQDLRGYEQETQYF
TRBV29-1	TRBJ1-1	NA	16	CSVEDRRGAVNTEAFF
TRBV5-1	TRBJ1-2	NA	12	CASSLDRYGYTF
TRBV7-2	TRBJ1-1	few	14	CASRSGDRVTEAFF
TRBV5-4	TRBJ1-1	NA	16	CASSSVEGSLNTEAFF
TRBV5-3	TRBJ1-5	NA	11	CARSLRQPQHF
TRBV6-6	TRBJ1-3	few	16	CASSYSGDRERNTIYF
TRBV6-6	TRBJ1-4	few	11	CASRVGEKLFF
TRBV10-3	TRBJ1-2	few	14	CAISSLDSNYGYTF
TRBV9	TRBJ2-2	NA	17	CASSATSRGSNTGELFF
TRBV5-1	TRBJ2-3	NA	14	CASSLDGRGDTQYF
TRBV7-9	TRBJ1-4	few	15	CASSVVQGGGEKLFF
TRBV4-1	TRBJ1-2	once	17	CASSQEWATGGNYGYTF
TRBV10-1	TRBJ2-3	NA	15	CASSESGTGSDTQYF
TRBV5-1	TRBJ2-1	NA	16	CASSTGLAGSNHEQFF
TRBV9	TRBJ1-2	NA	13	CASSPGSNYGYTF
TRBV7-2	TRBJ2-2	NA	15	CASSPHQTGAGELFF
TRBV27	TRBJ1-1	NA	14	CASRMNTGDTEAFF
TRBV11-2	TRBJ2-5	NA	17	CASSQDTAGGPLGTQYF
TRBV6-5	TRBJ1-6	NA	14	CASSRTRENSPLHF
TRBV10-3	TRBJ2-3	NA	16	CAIRGGAGGSRDTQYF
TRBV6-1	TRBJ2-3	NA	14	CASSDGASTDTQYF
TRBV5-1	TRBJ2-7	NA	15	CASSLGQGAWGEQYF
TRBV6-5	TRBJ1-1	NA	15	CASSFHTPGEPEAFF
TRBV11-2	TRBJ2-3	NA	15	CASSDLGGSTDTQYF
TRBV5-1	TRBJ1-2	few	14	CASSFDDRDYGYTF
TRBV7-2	TRBJ1-1	once	17	CASSDSREGLKSTEAFF
TRBV5-1	TRBJ2-1	once	16	CASSLPSGNSYNEQFF
TRBV19	TRBJ1-4	few	13	CASSSGQDEKLFF
TRBV27	TRBJ1-1	NA	14	CASSLETKRTEAFF
TRBV7-8	TRBJ1-4	NA	14	CASRTGTGSEKLFF
TRBV10-3	TRBJ2-6	few	17	CAIRTTSSSSGANVLTF
TRBV30	TRBJ2-1	NA	15	CAWSVRGGPYNEQFF
TRBV4-1	TRBJ2-7	NA	15	CASSQDDAGGYEQYF
TRBV20-1	TRBJ2-1	NA	11	CSAPTEGAQFF
TRBV5-1	TRBJ1-1	NA	15	CASSLVPGPSTEAFF
TRBV9	TRBJ2-3	NA	14	CASSSLSSKDTQYF
TRBV5-4	TRBJ2-3	NA	14	CASSRAGGTDTQYF
TRBV18	TRBJ1-5	NA	13	CASSGQIDQPQHF
TRBV7-2	TRBJ2-3	NA	15	CASSFSGQGTDTQYF
TRBV7-2	TRBJ2-5	NA	15	CASTKFRIQGETQYF
TRBV5-5	TRBJ2-7	hyperexpanded	14	CASSLRGTDYEQYF
TRBV11-2	TRBJ1-2	NA	13	CASSLDSNYGYTF
TRBV5-1	TRBJ2-1	NA	13	CASSLSGPNEQFF
TRBV5-1	TRBJ1-1	NA	13	CASSLGDRGQAFF
TRBV18	TRBJ1-1	NA	14	CASGSTGTDTEAFF
TRBV5-1	TRBJ2-7	few	14	CASSPPGQVYEQYF
TRBV10-3	TRBJ1-2	NA	12	CATSTGGYGYTF